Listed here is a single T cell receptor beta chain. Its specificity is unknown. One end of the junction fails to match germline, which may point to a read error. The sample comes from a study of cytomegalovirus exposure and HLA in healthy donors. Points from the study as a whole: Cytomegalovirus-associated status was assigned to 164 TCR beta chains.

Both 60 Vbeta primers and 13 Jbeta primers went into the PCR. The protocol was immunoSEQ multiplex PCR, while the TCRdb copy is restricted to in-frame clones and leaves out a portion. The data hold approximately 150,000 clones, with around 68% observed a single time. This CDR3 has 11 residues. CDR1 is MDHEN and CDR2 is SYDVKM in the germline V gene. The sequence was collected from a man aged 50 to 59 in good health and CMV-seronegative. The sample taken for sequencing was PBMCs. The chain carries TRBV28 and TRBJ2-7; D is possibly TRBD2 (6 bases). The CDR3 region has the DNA TGTGCCAGCAGTCCCGGGACTTCCAAAGACTTC. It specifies CASSPGTSKDF.